The clone carrying this TCR beta chain was seen repeatedly, ten times or more. The data derive from a study of CDR3 diversity in severe acne. TCRdb passed the PCR reads through MiXCR, listing each CDR3 protein once. The sample has more than 85,000 distinct CDR3 sequences, roughly half seen once; the top ten hold around 12%. Specimen: blood. This TCR came from a male donor with acne.

The CDR3 loop is CATSRDRQASYEQYF. The CDR3 DNA reads TGTGCCACCAGCAGAGATCGTCAGGCCTCCTACGAGCAGTACTTC. The chain employs TRBV15 and TRBJ2-7; D is unclear. This CDR3 region has 15 residues. V shed 0 bases and J shed 0 bases, with 9 bases lying between them. CDR1 is LNHNV and CDR2 is YYDKDF in the germline V gene (reference sequence).